These 8 T cell receptor beta chains share one sample of origin, sequenced in a study of CD4 T cells in relation to SARS-CoV-2 and coronaviruses. Measured with immunoSEQ multiplex PCR; TCRdb has only the in-frame clones, and not every one. The sample includes approximately 60,000 clones, about 90% of them seen just once. The specimen was naive CD4+ T cells from PBMCs. The subset was: naive CD4+ T cells isolated by negative enrichment. The receptors were sampled from an adult with COVID-19.

V is TRBV7-2 and J is TRBJ2-3, with D unresolved. Trimming cost V 6 bases and J 7 bases, with 11 bases left between them. Per the germline V gene, CDR1 is SGHTA and CDR2 is FQGNSA. This CDR3 contains 12 residues. CDR3 DNA sequence: TGTGCCAGCAGTAAGCCGAGTAATACGCAGTATTTT. It encodes CASSKPSNTQYF.

The V call is TRBV6-2 or TRBV6-3, the J call TRBJ2-1; 13 nucleotides match TRBD2. Looked up from germline, CDR1 is MNHEY and CDR2 is SVGEGT. V gave up 0 bases and J gave up 7 bases; unmatched junction bases: 6. The CDR3 is made up of 17 amino acids. CDR3 residues: CASSYSGLAGNRNEQFF. The CDR3 coding sequence is TGTGCCAGCAGTTACTCGGGACTAGCGGGGAATCGGAATGAGCAGTTCTTC.

V usage is TRBV19 and J usage is TRBJ2-7; D is unresolved. CDR1 and CDR2 (germline): LNHDA, SQIVND (reference sequence). This CDR3 contains 15 residues. Trimming pared 3 bases from V and 4 bases from J, leaving 16 bases between. CDR3 nucleotide sequence: TGTGCCAGTAGTATCCGTCCCCGACTGGAGTACGAGCAGTACTTC. Translated, it gives CASSIRPRLEYEQYF.

The rearrangement joins TRBV18 to TRBJ1-1; no definite D call. Trimming took off 6 bases at V and 5 bases at J, with 19 bases between the two ends. CDR1 and CDR2 from the germline V gene are KGHSH and LQKENI. The CDR3 covers 15 residues. CDR3 amino acids: CASSPQRTAKTEAFF. DNA for the CDR3: TGTGCCAGCTCTCCCCAGAGGACTGCAAAAACTGAAGCTTTCTTT. The whole variable domain, remainder taken from reference TRBV18 and TRBJ1-1, is NAGVMQNPRHLVRRRGQEARLRCSPMKGHSHVYWYRQLPEEGLKFMVYLQKENIIDESGMPKERFSAEFPKEGPSILRIQQVVRGDSAAYFCASSPQRTAKTEAFFGQGTRLTVV.

The V gene is TRBV28, the J gene TRBJ2-5, with D unresolved. Per the germline V gene, CDR1 is MDHEN and CDR2 is SYDVKM. With 2 bases removed from V and 3 bases from J, the gap between germline ends came to 7 bases. This CDR3 is built from 13 residues. The CDR3 protein is CASSLVGEETQYF. In nucleotides, the CDR3 is TGTGCCAGCAGTTTAGTAGGTGAAGAGACCCAGTACTTC.

The chain links TRBV28 to TRBJ2-7; possible D gene TRBD1, 6 bases. V lost 7 bases and J lost 1, with 17 bases in between. From germline, CDR1 is MDHEN and CDR2 SYDVKM. This CDR3 spans 15 amino acids. The CDR3 nucleotides read TGTGCCAGCAACATTATGGCAGGGGCGTCCTACGAGCAGTACTTC. It encodes CASNIMAGASYEQYF.

V is TRBV5-6 and J is TRBJ2-3; D is unresolved. CDR1 SGHDT and CDR2 YYEEEE come from the germline V gene. V was pared by 0 bases and J by 7 bases, with 6 bases between. The CDR3 has 12 residues. The CDR3 coding sequence is TGTGCCAGCAGCTTGGAACGGAATACGCAGTATTTT. It codes for CASSLERNTQYF. Combining the CDR3 with reference TRBV5-6 and TRBJ2-3 gives the whole variable domain DAGVTQSPTHLIKTRGQQVTLRCSPKSGHDTVSWYQQALGQGPQFIFQYYEEEERQRGNFPDRFSGHQFPNYSSELNVNALLLGDSALYLCASSLERNTQYFGPGTRLTVL.

The J gene is TRBJ1-2, the V gene TRBV5-6; 7 positions agree with TRBD1. Germline V gives CDR1 SGHDT, CDR2 YYEEEE. There are 13 residues in the CDR3. V shed 4 bases, J shed 2 bases, and the junction held 2 bases outside the gene matches. CDR3 residues: CASSPDRNYGYTF. CDR3 coding DNA: TGTGCCAGCAGCCCGGACAGGAACTATGGCTACACCTTC.